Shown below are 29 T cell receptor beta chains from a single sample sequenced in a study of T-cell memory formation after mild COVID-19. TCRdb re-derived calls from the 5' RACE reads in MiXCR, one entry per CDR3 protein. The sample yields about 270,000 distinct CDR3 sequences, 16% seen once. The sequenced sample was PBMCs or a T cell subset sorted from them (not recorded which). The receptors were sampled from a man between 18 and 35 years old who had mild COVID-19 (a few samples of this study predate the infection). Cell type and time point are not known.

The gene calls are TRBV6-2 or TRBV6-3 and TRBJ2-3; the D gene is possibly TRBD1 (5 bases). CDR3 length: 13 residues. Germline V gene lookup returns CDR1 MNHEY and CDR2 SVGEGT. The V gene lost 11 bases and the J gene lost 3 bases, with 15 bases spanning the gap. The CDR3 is CAARVYSTDTQYF. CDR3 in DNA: TGTGCCGCCAGGGTTTACAGTACAGATACGCAGTATTTT.

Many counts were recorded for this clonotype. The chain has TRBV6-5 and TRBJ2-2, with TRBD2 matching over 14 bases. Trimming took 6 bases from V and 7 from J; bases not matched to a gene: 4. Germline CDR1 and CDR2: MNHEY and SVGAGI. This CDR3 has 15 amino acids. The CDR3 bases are TGTGCCAGCAGGTCCGGACTAGCGGGGGGCGGGGAGCTGTTTTTT. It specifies CASRSGLAGGGELFF.

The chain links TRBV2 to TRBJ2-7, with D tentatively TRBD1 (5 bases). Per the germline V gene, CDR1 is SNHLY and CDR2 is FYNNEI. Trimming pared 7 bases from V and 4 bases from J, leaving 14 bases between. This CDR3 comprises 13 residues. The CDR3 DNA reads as TGTGCCAGCAAGGGGATTGTATTTTACGAGCAGTACTTC. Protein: CASKGIVFYEQYF.

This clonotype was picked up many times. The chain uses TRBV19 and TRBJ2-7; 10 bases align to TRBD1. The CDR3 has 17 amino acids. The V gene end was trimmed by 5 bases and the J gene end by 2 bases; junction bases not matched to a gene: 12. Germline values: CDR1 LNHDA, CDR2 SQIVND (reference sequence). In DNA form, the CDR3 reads TGTGCCAGTAGTTCACTCCGCCGGACAGGGGGTCCCTACGAGCAGTACTTC. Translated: CASSSLRRTGGPYEQYF.

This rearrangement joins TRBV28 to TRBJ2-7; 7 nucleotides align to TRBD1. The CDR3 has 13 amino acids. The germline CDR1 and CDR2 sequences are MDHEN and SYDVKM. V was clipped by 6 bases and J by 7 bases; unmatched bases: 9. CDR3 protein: CASSRTGVGEQYV. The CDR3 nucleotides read TGTGCCAGCAGCAGAACAGGGGTGGGGGAGCAGTACGTC.

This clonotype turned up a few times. Here the CDR3 reads CASRRGPQGKDEKLFF. CDR3 DNA: TGTGCCAGCAGGCGGGGTCCACAGGGAAAGGACGAAAAACTGTTTTTT. V is TRBV6-1 and J is TRBJ1-4; D is perhaps TRBD1 (6 bases). The CDR3 has 16 residues. Germline loops: CDR1 MNHNS, CDR2 SASEGT. The V end lost 6 bases, the J end lost 8 bases, and 22 bases lay between the germline ends.

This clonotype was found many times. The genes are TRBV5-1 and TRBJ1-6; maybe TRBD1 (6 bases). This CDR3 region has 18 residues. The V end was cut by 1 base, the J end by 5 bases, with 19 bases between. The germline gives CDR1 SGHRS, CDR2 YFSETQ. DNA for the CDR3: TGCGCCAGCAGCTTGAGGGGGACGACCCGGACTGATAATTCACCCCTCCACTTT. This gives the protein CASSLRGTTRTDNSPLHF.

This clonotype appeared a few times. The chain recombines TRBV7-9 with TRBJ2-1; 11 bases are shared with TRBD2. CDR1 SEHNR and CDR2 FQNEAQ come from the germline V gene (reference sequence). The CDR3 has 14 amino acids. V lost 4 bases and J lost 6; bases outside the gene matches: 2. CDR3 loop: CASSSSGGFNEQFF. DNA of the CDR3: TGTGCCAGCAGCTCTAGCGGGGGGTTCAATGAGCAGTTCTTC.

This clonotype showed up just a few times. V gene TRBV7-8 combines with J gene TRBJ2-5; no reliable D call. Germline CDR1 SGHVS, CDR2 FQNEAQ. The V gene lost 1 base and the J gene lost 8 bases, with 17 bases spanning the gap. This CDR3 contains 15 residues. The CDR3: CASSLEHLSSITQYF. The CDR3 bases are TGTGCCAGCAGCTTAGAACATCTCTCGAGCATTACCCAGTACTTC. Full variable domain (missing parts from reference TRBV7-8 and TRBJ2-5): GAGVSQSPRYKVAKRGQDVALRCDPISGHVSLFWYQQALGQGPEFLTYFQNEAQLDKSGLPSDRFFAERPEGSVSTLKIQRTQQEDSAVYLCASSLEHLSSITQYFGPGTRLLVL.

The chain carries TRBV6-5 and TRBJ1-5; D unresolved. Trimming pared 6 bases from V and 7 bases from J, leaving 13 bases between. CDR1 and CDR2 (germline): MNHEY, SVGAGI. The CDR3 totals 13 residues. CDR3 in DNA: TGTGCCAGCAGCTCCAGGACGAACCAGCCCCAGCATTTT. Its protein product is CASSSRTNQPQHF.

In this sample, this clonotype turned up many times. Here the CDR3 reads CASSQELSSGDGYNEQFF. CDR3 coding DNA: TGCGCCAGCAGCCAAGAACTTTCATCAGGGGACGGGTACAATGAGCAGTTCTTC. The genes are TRBV4-3 and TRBJ2-1, with a weak D call TRBD1 (6 bases). This CDR3 has 18 amino acids. Trimming took off 0 bases at V and 4 bases at J, with 19 bases between the two ends. Per germline, CDR1 LGHNA and CDR2 YSLEER.

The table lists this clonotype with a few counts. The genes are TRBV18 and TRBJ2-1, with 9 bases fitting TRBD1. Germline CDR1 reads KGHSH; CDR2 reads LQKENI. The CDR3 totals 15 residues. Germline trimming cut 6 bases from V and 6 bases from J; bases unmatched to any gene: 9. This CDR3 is CASSWQQGASNEQFF. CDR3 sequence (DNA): TGTGCCAGCTCCTGGCAACAGGGGGCCTCCAATGAGCAGTTCTTC.

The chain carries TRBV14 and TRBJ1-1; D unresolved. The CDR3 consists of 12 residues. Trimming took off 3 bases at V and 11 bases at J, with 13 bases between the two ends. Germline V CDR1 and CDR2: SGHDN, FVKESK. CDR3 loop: CASSHTVSVAFF. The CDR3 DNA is TGTGCCAGCAGCCATACCGTAAGCGTTGCTTTCTTT. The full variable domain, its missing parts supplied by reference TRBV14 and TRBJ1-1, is EAGVTQFPSHSVIEKGQTVTLRCDPISGHDNLYWYRRVMGKEIKFLLHFVKESKQDESGMPNNRFLAERTGGTYSTLKVQPAELEDSGVYFCASSHTVSVAFFGQGTRLTVV.

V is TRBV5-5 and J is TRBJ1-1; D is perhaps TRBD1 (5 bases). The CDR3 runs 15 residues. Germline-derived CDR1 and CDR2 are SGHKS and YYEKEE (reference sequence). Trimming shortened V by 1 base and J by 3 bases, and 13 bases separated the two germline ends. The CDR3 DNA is TGTGCCAGCAGCTTGAATAGGGGACCGTACACTGAAGCTTTCTTT. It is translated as CASSLNRGPYTEAFF.

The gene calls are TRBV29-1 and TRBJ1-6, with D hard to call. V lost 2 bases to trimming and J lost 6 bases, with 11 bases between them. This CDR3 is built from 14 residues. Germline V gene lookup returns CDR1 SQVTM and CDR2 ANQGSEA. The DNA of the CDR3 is TGCAGCGTTGAACCCTGGGCGAGTAATTCACCCCTCCACTTT. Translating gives CSVEPWASNSPLHF.

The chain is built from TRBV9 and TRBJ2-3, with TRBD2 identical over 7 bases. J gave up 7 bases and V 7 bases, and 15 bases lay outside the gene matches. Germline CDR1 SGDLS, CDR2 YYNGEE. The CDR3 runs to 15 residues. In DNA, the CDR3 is TGTGCCAGCTCCCTGGGAGGGATCGGCTCCAATACGCAGTATTTT. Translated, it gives CASSLGGIGSNTQYF.

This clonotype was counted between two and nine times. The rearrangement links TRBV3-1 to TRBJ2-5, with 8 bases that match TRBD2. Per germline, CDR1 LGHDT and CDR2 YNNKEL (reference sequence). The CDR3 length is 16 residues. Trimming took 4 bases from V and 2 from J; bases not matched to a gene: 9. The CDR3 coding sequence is TGTGCCAGCAGCCCGGGACTAGTTAGATCACAAGAGACCCAGTACTTC. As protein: CASSPGLVRSQETQYF.

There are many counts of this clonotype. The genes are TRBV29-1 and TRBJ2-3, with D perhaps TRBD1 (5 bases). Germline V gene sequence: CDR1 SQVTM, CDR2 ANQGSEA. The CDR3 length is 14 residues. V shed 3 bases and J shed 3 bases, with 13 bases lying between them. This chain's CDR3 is CSVDDSISTDTQYF. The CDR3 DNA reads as TGCAGCGTTGACGACAGCATCTCAACAGATACGCAGTATTTT.

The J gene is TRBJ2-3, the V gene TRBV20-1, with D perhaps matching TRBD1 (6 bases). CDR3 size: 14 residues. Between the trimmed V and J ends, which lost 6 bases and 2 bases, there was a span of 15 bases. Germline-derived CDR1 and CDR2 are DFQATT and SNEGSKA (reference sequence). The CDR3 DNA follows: TGCAGTGCCGCGCCAGGGGCGCCCACAGATACGCAGTATTTT. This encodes CSAAPGAPTDTQYF.

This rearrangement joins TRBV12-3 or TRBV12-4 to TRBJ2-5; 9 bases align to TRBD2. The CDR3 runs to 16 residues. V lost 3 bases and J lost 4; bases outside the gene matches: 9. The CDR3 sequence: CASSLGTSTLGETQYF. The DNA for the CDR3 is TGTGCCAGCAGTTTGGGGACTAGCACTTTGGGAGAGACCCAGTACTTC.

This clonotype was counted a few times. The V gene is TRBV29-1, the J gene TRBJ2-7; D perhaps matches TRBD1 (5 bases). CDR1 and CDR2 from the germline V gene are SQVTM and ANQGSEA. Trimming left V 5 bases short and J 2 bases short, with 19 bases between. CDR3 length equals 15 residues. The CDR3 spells CSVWCGFSDTYEQYV. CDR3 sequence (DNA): TGCAGCGTTTGGTGTGGTTTCTCGGACACCTACGAGCAGTACGTC.

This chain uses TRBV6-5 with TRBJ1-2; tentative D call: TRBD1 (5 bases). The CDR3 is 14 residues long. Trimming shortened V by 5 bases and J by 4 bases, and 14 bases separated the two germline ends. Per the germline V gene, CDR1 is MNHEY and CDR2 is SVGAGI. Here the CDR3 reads CASSPPGPAYGYTF. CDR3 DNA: TGTGCCAGCAGTCCGCCGGGACCTGCCTATGGCTACACCTTC.

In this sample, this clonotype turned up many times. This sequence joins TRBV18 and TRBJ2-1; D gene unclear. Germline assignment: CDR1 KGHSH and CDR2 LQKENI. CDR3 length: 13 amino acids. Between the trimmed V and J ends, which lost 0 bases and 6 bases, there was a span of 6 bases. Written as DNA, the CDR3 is TGTGCCAGCTCACCACCGGGTGGCAATGAGCAGTTCTTC. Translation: CASSPPGGNEQFF.

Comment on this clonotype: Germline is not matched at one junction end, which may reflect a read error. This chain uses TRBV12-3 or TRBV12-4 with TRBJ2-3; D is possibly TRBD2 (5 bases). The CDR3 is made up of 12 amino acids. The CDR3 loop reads CASSFPGDTHYF. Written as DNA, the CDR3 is TGTGCCAGCAGTTTCCCCGGGGATACGCATTATTTT.

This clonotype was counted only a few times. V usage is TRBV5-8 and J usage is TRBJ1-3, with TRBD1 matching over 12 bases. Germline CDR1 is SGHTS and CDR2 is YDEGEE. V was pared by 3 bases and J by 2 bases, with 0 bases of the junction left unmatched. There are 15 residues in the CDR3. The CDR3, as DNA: TGTGCCAGCAGCTGGGACAGGGGGCCTGGAAACACCATATATTTT. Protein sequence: CASSWDRGPGNTIYF. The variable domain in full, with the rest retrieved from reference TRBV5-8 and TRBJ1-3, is EAGVTQSPTHLIKTRGQQATLRCSPISGHTSVYWYQQALGLGLQFLLWYDEGEERNRGNFPPRFSGRQFPNYSSELNVNALELEDSALYLCASSWDRGPGNTIYFGEGSWLTVV.

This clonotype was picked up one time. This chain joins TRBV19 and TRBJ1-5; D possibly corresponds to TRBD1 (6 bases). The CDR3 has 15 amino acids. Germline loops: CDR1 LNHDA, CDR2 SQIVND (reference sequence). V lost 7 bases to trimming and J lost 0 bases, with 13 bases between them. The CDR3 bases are TGTGCCAGTACCCAGGGGTCCAATAGCAATCAGCCCCAGCATTTT. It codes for CASTQGSNSNQPQHF.

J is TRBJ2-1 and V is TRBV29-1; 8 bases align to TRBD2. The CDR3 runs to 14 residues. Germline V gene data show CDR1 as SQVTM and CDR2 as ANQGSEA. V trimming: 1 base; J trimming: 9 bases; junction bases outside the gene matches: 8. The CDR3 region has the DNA TGCAGCGTTGAAGGCGGACTAGCAGGGGCTGAGCAGTTCTTC. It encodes CSVEGGLAGAEQFF.

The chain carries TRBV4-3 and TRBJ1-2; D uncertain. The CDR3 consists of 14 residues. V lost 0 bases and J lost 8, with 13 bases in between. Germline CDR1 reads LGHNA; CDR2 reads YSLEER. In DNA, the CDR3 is TGCGCCAGCAGCCAAGAGGTCCTCCGTTACGGCTACACCTTC. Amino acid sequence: CASSQEVLRYGYTF.

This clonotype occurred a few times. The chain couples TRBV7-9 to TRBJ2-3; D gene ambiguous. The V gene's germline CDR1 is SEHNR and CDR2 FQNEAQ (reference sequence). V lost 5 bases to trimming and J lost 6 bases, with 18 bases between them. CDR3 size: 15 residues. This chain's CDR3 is CASSPTTAQADTQYF. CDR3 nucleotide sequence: TGTGCCAGCAGCCCGACCACCGCCCAGGCGGATACGCAGTATTTT.